This T cell receptor (beta chain) appears in the sequencing data of a study of blood T cell repertoires in COVID-19. For the study at large: There were acute and convalescent COVID-19 samples, and they came from the United States, Italy and Spain. In each case, the material was cDNA or gDNA derived from T cells, B-cell-depleted T cells, or PBMCs.

In the original processing: For nucleated cells, counts were estimated from reference gene primer amplification. Sequencing was performed with immunoSEQ multiplex PCR; in TCRdb, only in-frame clones are kept and a portion is missing. V and J calls and clone size are given by that table; D and trimming were obtained from the DNA. The sample records 210,000 or so clones, about nine tenths being singletons. The V and J ends lost 8 bases and 6 bases respectively, with 11 bases between them. CDR3 length equals 11 residues. Sequenced: peripheral blood. The rearrangement links TRBV12-3 or TRBV12-4 to TRBJ2-7; no clear D gene. The TCR comes from a woman aged 45-60 years with acute or convalescent COVID-19. This chain's CDR3 is CASGRVSEQYF. The CDR3 DNA reads as TGTGCCAGCGGTCGGGTAAGCGAGCAGTACTTC.